One and the same sample provided the 3 T cell receptor beta chains below, sequenced in a study of CD8 T cells in ankylosing spondylitis. From the 5' RACE reads, TCRdb called clonotypes with MiXCR, one entry per CDR3 protein. Among about 140,000 distinct CDR3 sequences listed, 6% to 8% were seen once. The sample was blood, either unsorted or a sorted T cell fraction (not recorded which). The source of these receptors is a female donor with ankylosing spondylitis or in good health (not recorded which).

In this sample, this clonotype turned up many times. V usage is TRBV7-3 and J usage is TRBJ1-1; D is possibly TRBD1 (6 bases). The V end lost 3 bases, the J end lost 0 bases, and 11 bases lay between the germline ends. CDR1 is SGHTA and CDR2 is FQGTGA in the germline V gene. CDR3 size: 15 residues. Here the CDR3 DNA reads TGTGCCAGCAGCTTTATGGGGGGCTTGAACACTGAAGCTTTCTTT. Its translation: CASSFMGGLNTEAFF.

This clonotype has just a few counts. This sequence joins TRBV7-2 and TRBJ2-3; 8 bases fit TRBD1. V was clipped by 3 bases and J by 6 bases; unmatched bases: 14. Germline V gene lookup returns CDR1 SGHTA and CDR2 FQGNSA. The CDR3 has 17 amino acids. As DNA, the CDR3 is TGTGCCAGCAGCTTGGACGGGACAGGCGGGTTTCGGGATACGCAGTATTTT. Residues: CASSLDGTGGFRDTQYF.

This clonotype was recorded at least ten times. This rearrangement joins TRBV30 to TRBJ1-1; the match to TRBD1 covers 7 bases. This CDR3 spans 15 amino acids. Germline-derived CDR1 and CDR2 are GTSNPN and SVGIG (reference sequence). V trimming: 2 bases; J trimming: 0 bases; junction bases outside the gene matches: 6. CDR3 protein: CAWSPWDRLNTEAFF. CDR3 bases: TGTGCCTGGAGTCCGTGGGACAGATTGAACACTGAAGCTTTCTTT.